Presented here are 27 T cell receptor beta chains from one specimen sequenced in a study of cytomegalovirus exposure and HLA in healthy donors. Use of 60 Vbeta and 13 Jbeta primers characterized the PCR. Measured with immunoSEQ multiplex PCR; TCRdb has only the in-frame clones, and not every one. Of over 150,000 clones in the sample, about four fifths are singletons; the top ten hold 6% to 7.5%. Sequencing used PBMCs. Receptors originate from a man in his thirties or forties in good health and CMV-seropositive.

In DNA, the CDR3 is TGTGCCAGCTCACCTGGGCCTGCCAAAAACATTCAGTACTTC. It translates to CASSPGPAKNIQYF. This chain uses TRBV18 with TRBJ2-4, with D hard to call. The length of the CDR3 is 14 residues. V lost 3 bases and J 1 base, leaving 7 bases between the germline ends. The germline V gene encodes CDR1 KGHSH and CDR2 LQKENI.

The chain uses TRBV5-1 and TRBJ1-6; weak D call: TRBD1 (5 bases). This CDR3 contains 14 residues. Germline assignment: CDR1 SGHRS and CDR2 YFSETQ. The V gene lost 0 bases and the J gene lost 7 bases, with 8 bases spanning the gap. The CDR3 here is CASSLETENSPLHF. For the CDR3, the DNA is TGCGCCAGCAGCTTGGAGACAGAGAATTCACCCCTCCACTTT.

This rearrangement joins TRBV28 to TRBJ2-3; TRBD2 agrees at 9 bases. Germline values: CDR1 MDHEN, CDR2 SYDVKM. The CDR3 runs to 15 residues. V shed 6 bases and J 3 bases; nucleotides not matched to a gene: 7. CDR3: CASSPAGGRTDTQYF. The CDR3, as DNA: TGTGCCAGCAGCCCAGCGGGAGGAAGGACAGATACGCAGTATTTT. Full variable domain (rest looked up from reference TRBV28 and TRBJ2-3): DVKVTQSSRYLVKRTGEKVFLECVQDMDHENMFWYRQDPGLGLRLIYFSYDVKMKEKGDIPEGYSVSREKKERFSLILESASTNQTSMYLCASSPAGGRTDTQYFGPGTRLTVL.

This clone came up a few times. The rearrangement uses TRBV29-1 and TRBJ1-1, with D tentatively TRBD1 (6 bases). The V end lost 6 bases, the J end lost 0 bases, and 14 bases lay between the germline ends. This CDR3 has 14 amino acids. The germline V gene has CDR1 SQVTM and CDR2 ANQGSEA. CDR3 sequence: CSVGDTPMNTEAFF. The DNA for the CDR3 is TGCAGCGTGGGGGACACCCCCATGAACACTGAAGCTTTCTTT.

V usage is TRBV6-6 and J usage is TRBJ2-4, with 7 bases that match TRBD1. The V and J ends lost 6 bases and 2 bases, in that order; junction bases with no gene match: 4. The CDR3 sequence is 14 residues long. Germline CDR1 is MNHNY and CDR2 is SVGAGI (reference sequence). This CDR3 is CASSPDRTKNIQYF. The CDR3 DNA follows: TGTGCCAGCAGCCCGGACAGGACCAAAAACATTCAGTACTTC.

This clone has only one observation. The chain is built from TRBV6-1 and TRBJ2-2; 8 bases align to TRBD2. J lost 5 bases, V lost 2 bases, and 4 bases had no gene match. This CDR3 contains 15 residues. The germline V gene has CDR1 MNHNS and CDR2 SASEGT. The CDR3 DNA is TGTGCCAGCAGTGAAACGGGGGGGCTGACCGGGGAGCTGTTTTTT. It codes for CASSETGGLTGELFF.

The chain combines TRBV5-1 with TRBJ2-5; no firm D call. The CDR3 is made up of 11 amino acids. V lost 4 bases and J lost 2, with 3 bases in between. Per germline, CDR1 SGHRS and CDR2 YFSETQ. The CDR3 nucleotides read TGCGCCAGCAGCACTCAAGAGACCCAGTACTTC. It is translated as CASSTQETQYF.

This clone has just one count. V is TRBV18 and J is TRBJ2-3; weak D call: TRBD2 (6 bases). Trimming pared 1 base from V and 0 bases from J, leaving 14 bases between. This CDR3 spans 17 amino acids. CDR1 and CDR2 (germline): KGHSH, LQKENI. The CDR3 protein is CASSPRVSGGSTDTQYF. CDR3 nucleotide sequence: TGTGCCAGCTCACCACGAGTCTCTGGGGGGAGCACAGATACGCAGTATTTT.

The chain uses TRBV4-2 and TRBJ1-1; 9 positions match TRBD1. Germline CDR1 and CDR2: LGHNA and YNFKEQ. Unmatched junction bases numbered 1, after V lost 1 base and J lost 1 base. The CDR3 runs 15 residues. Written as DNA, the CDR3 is TGTGCCAGCAGCCAAGTGACAGGGGGGAACACTGAAGCTTTCTTT. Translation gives CASSQVTGGNTEAFF.

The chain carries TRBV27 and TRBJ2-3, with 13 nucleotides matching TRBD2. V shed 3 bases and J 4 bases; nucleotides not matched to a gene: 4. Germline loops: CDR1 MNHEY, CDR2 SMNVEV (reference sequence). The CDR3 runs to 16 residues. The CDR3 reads CASSFGLAGESDTQYF. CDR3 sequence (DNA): TGTGCCAGCAGTTTTGGACTAGCGGGAGAGTCAGATACGCAGTATTTT.

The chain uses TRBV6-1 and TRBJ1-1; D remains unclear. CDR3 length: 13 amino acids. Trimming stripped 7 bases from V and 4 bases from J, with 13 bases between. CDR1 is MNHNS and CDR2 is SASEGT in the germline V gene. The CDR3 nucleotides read TGTGCCAGCAAGCGGGCGCGGGGCACTGAAGCTTTCTTT. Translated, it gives CASKRARGTEAFF.

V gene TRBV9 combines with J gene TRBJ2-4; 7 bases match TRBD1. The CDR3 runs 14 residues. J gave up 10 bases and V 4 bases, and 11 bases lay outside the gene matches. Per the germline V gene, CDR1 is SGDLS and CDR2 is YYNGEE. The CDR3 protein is CASSTGTAPGIQYF. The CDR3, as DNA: TGTGCCAGCAGCACGGGGACAGCCCCGGGGATTCAGTACTTC. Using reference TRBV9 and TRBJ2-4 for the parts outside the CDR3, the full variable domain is DSGVTQTPKHLITATGQRVTLRCSPRSGDLSVYWYQQSLDQGLQFLIQYYNGEERAKGNILERFSAQQFPDLHSELNLSSLELGDSALYFCASSTGTAPGIQYFGAGTRLSVL.

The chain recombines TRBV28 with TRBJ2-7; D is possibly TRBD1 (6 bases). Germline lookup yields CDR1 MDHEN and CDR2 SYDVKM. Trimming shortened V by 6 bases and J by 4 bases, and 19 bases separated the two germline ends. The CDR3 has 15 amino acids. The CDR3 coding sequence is TGTGCCAGCAGCTTAAGCGGACAGCTACTGTACGAGCAGTACTTC. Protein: CASSLSGQLLYEQYF.

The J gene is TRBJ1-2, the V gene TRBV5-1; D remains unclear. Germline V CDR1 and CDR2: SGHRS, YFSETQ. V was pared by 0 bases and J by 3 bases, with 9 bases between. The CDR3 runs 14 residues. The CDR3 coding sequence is TGCGCCAGCAGCTTGGGTCCGGGAGACTATGGCTACACCTTC. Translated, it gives CASSLGPGDYGYTF. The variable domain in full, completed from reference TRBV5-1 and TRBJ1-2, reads KAGVTQTPRYLIKTRGQQVTLSCSPISGHRSVSWYQQTPGQGLQFLFEYFSETQRNKGNFPGRFSGRQFSNSRSEMNVSTLELGDSALYLCASSLGPGDYGYTFGSGTRLTVV.

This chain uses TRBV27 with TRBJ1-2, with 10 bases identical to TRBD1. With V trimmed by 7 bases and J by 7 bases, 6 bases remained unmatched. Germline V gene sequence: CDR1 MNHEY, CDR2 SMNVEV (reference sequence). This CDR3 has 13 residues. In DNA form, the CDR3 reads TGTGCCAGCAAACCGGGACAGGGGAGTGGCTACACCTTC. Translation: CASKPGQGSGYTF.

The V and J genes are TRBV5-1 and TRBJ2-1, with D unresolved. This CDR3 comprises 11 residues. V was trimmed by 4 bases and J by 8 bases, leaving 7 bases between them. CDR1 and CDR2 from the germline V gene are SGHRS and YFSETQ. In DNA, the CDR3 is TGCGCCAGCAGCGGGCCGGATGAGCAGTTCTTC. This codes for CASSGPDEQFF.

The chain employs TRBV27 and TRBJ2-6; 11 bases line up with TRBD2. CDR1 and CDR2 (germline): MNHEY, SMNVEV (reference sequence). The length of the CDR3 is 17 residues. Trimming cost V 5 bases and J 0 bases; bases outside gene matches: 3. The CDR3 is CASSLSGRASGANVLTF. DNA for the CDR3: TGTGCCAGCAGTCTTAGCGGGAGGGCCTCTGGGGCCAACGTCCTGACTTTC.

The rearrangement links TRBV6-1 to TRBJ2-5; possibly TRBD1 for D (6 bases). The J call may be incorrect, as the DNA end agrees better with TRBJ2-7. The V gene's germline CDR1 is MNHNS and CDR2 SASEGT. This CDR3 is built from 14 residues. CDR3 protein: CASTRTVFSYEQYF. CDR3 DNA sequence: TGTGCCAGCACTAGGACAGTGTTCTCCTACGAGCAGTACTTC.

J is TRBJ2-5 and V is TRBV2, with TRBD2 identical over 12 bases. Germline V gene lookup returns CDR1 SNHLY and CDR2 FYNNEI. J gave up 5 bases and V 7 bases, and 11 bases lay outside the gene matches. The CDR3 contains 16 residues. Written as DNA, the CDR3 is TGTGCCAGCACGGGGGCTAGCGGGAGGGCCTTGGAGACCCAGTACTTC. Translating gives CASTGASGRALETQYF.

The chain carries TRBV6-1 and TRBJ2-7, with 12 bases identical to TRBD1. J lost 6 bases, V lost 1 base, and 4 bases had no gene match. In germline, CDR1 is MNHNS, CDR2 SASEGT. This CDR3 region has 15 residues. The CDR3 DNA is TGTGCCAGCAGTGAAGAGGGACAGGGGGCGGCCGAGCAGTACTTC. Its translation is CASSEEGQGAAEQYF.

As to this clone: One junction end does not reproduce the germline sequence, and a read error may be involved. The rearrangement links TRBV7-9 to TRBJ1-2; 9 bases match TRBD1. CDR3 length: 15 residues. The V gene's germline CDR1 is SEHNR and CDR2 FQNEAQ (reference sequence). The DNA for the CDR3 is TGTTCCAGCAGCCCCGGGACAGGGACGGCCTATGGCTACACCTTC. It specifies CSSSPGTGTAYGYTF. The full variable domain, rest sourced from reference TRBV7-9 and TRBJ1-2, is DTGVSQNPRHKITKRGQNVTFRCDPISEHNRLYWYRQTLGQGPEFLTYFQNEAQLEKSRLLSDRFSAERPKGSFSTLEIQRTEQGDSAMYLCSSSPGTGTAYGYTFGSGTRLTVV.

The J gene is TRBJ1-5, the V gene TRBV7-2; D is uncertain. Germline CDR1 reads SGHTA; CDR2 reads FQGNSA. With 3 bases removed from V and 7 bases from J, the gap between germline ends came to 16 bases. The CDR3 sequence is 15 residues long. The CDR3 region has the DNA TGTGCCAGCAGCTTCTCAACGGCGACAAGCCAGCCCCAGCATTTT. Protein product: CASSFSTATSQPQHF.

This CDR3 reads CASSVDRVRDYGYTF. CDR3 coding DNA: TGCGCCAGCAGCGTAGACAGGGTTCGAGACTATGGCTACACCTTC. This chain links TRBV5-1 with TRBJ1-2; 7 nucleotides agree with TRBD1. V gave up 4 bases and J gave up 3 bases; unmatched junction bases: 9. Germline V gene sequence: CDR1 SGHRS, CDR2 YFSETQ. The length of the CDR3 is 15 residues.

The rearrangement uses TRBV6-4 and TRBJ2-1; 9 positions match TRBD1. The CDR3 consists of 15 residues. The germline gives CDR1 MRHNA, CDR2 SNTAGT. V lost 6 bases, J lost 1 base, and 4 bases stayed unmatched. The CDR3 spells CASSRGTGSYNEQFF. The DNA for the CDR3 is TGTGCCAGCAGCCGGGGGACAGGGTCCTACAATGAGCAGTTCTTC.

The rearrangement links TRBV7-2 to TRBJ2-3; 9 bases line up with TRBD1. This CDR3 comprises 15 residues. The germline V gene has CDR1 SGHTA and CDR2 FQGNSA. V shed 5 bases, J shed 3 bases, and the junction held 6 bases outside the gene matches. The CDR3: CASSQGTGRTDTQYF. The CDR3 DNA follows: TGTGCCAGCAGCCAAGGGACAGGGAGGACAGATACGCAGTATTTT.

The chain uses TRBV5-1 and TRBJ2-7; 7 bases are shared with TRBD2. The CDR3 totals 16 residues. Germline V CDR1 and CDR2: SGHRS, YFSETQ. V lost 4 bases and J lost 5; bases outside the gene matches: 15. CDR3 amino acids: CASSNQIGGRIDEQYF. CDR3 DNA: TGCGCCAGCAGCAACCAGATTGGCGGGAGAATCGACGAGCAGTACTTC. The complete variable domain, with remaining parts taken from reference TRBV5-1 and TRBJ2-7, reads KAGVTQTPRYLIKTRGQQVTLSCSPISGHRSVSWYQQTPGQGLQFLFEYFSETQRNKGNFPGRFSGRQFSNSRSEMNVSTLELGDSALYLCASSNQIGGRIDEQYFGPGTRLTVT.

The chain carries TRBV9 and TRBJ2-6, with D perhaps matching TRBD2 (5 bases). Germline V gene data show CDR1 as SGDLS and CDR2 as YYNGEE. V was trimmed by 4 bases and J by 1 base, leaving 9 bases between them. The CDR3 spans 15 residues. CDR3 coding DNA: TGTGCCAGCAGCAAAGAGGGATCTGGGGCCAACGTCCTGACTTTC. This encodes CASSKEGSGANVLTF.